Listed below are T cell receptor beta chains from one sample, sequenced in a study of blood T cells in healthy people across ages. TCRdb used MiXCR to reprocess the 5' RACE reads, holding one entry per CDR3 protein. This table has roughly 1,500,000 distinct CDR3 sequences, approximately 32% appearing once. Sequenced: blood. The receptors originated from a woman aged 25-40 years in good health. The conserved cysteine and the conserved F or W are not part of the CDR3 here. Each record gives: CDR3 length, J gene, V gene, CDR3 protein.

>13|TRBJ2-2|TRBV12-3/TRBV12-4
ASILAGREYGELF
>10|TRBJ2-7|TRBV10-3
AISELQYEQY
>13|TRBJ2-7|TRBV3-1
ASSPSLLGMTEQY
>11|TRBJ1-5|TRBV10-3
TIRDRGAQPQH
>15|TRBJ2-3|TRBV28
ASTLGGLAGELDTQY
>15|TRBJ2-7|TRBV20-1
SAPGLAAFSFSYEQY
>11|TRBJ2-7|TRBV2
ASSSGLGYEQY
>14|TRBJ2-3|TRBV4-2
ASSAGQGEGTDTQY
>14|TRBJ2-7|TRBV5-6
ASSGLVRGGGYEQY
>10|TRBJ2-5|TRBV2
ASSEAVEIQY
>11|TRBJ1-4|TRBV6-1
ASGTDANEKLF
>11|TRBJ2-7|TRBV3-1
ASSTTRGGEQY
>14|TRBJ2-3|TRBV7-6
ASSLAGGAFTDTQY
>13|TRBJ1-4|TRBV7-9
ASSFPGTGNEKLF
>14|TRBJ2-2|TRBV5-1
ASSLRGELGTGELF
>13|TRBJ2-5|TRBV29-1
SVEGRGRKQETQY
>16|TRBJ1-4|TRBV11-2
ASSLDSLYGEINEKLF
>11|TRBJ1-5|TRBV6-1
ASSGSWTQPQH